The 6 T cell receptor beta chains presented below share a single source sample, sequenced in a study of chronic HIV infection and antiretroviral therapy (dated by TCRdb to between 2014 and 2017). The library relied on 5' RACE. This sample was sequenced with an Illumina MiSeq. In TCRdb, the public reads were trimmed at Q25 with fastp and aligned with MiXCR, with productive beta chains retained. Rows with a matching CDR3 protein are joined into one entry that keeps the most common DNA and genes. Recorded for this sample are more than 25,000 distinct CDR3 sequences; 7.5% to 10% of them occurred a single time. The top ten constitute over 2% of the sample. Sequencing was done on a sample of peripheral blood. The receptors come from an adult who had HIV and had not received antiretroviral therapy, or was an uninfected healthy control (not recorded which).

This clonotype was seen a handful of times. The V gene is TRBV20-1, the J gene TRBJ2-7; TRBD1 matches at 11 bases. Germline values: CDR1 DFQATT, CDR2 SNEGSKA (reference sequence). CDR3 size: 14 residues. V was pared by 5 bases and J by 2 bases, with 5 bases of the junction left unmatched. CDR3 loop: CSAPGTGGTYEQYF. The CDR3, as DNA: TGCAGTGCTCCCGGGACAGGGGGAACCTACGAGCAGTACTTC.

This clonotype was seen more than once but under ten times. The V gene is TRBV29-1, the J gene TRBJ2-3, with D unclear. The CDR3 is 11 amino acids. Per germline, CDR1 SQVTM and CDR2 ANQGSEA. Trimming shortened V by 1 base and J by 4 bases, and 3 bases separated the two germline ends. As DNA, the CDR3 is TGCAGCGTTGAAGGTGCAGATACGCAGTATTTT. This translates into CSVEGADTQYF.

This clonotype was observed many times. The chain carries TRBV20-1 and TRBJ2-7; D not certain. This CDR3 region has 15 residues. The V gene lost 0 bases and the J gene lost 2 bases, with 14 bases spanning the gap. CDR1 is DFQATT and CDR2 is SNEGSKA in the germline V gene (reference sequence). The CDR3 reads CSARDFGSPTYEQYF. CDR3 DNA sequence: TGCAGTGCTAGAGATTTTGGCAGTCCTACCTACGAGCAGTACTTC.

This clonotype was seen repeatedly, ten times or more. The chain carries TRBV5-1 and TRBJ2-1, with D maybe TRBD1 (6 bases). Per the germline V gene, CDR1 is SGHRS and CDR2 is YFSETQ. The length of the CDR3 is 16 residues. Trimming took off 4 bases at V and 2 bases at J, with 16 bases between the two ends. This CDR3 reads CASSTPRQATYNEQFF. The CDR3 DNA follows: TGCGCCAGCAGCACGCCCCGACAGGCGACCTACAATGAGCAGTTCTTC.

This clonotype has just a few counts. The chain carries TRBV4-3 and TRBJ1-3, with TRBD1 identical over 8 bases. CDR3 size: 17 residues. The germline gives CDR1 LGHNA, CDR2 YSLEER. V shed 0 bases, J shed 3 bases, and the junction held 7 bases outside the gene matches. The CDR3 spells CASSQDVTGGGGNTIYF. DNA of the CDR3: TGCGCCAGCAGCCAAGATGTCACAGGGGGAGGTGGAAACACCATATATTTT.

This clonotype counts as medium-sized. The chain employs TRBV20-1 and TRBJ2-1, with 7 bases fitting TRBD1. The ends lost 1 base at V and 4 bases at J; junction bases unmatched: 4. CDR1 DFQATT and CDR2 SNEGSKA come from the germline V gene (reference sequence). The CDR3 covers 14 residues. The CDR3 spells CSARGDREYNEQFF. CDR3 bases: TGCAGTGCTAGAGGCGACAGGGAGTACAATGAGCAGTTCTTC.